The clone carrying this T cell receptor beta chain was observed a few times. The CDR3 is made up of 17 amino acids. Germline CDR1 is LGHDT and CDR2 is YNNKEL (reference sequence). The V segment lost 0 bases and the J segment 4 bases; nucleotides outside the gene matches: 6. The age range of participants was about 18 to 89 years, with residence in about two dozen US areas. This entry is derived from a study of blood T cell repertoires in COVID-19. Some clones are missing from TCRdb's copy, which holds only in-frame ones; the method was immunoSEQ multiplex PCR. The sample carries 280,000 or so clones, approximately 88% recorded once.

The sample consisted of PBMCs or T cells enriched from blood (not recorded which). The V gene is TRBV3-1 (or the pseudogene TRBV3-2), the J gene TRBJ2-1, with 10 nucleotides matching TRBD2. This TCR was sampled from a woman aged 35 to 49 who had recovered from COVID-19. CDR3 region: CASSQDNTSGTYNEQFF. The CDR3 region has the DNA TGTGCCAGCAGCCAAGATAATACTAGCGGGACGTACAATGAGCAGTTCTTC.